This T cell receptor (beta chain) was found in a study of CXCR3-negative and CXCR3-positive naive CD8 T cells (dated by TCRdb to between 2018 and 2021). Notes on the research overall: Roughly 130 million TRB reads were obtained in total, roughly 1.5 +/- 0.3 million reads per library. Naive subsets from about 5 donors and memory cells from 3 donors were included in the TRBV-TRBJ cluster analysis. The diversity and physicochemical repertoire analyses included some 11 donors pooled from two independent experiments.

Concerning this clonotype: This receptor's antigen is unknown.

Sequencing used a NextSeq 550. The Human TCR Profiling Kit (MiLaboratory) was used to prepare UMI-labeled 5' RACE TRB cDNA libraries. cDNA synthesis used the entire amount of extracted RNA, and PCR amplification then used the entire amount of cDNA produced. The libraries were made side by side, with each library going through the same number of PCR cycles. The original methods were these. With a minimum of two reads required per UMI, MIGEC and MiXCR pulled out about 50,000 +/- 10,000 unique UMI-labeled TRB cDNA molecules from each library. Each library averaged 40,000 +/- 10,000 functional in-frame TRB CDR3 nucleotide clonotypes without stop codons. After downsampling to 5000 UMI-labeled TRB molecules per sample, diversity metrics such as normalized Shannon-Wiener and Chao1 were calculated in VDJtools. VDJtools was used to calculate clonotype-size-weighted physicochemical properties of the central five CDR3 residues, namely interaction energy, strength, volume and Kidera factor 4. With the reads reprocessed by TCRdb, a single entry stands for each CDR3 protein sequence and no DNA is reported. TCRdb assigned the V and J calls; the authors' analysis was not used. This specimen's table enumerates over 100,000 distinct CDR3 sequences. The ten largest make up 0.4% to 0.5% of the sample.

Beyond this particular receptor, the publication reports: Freshly isolated PBMCs were used for most assays because CXCR3 expression partially decreased after cryopreservation. Compared with CXCR3-negative naive cells, CXCR3-positive naive cells had TRB CDR3s with higher hydrophobicity (lower Kidera factor 4), lower energy, and higher strength and volume indices. Similar TRBV-TRBJ usage was shown by naive CXCR3-negative and CXCR3-positive cells from the same donor, whereas distinct patterns were shown by memory cells. Comparably high repertoire diversity was found in both naive subsets, whereas much lower repertoire diversity was found in memory CD8+ T cells. Because surface CD5, which is linked to self-reactivity in mice, was comparable between the naive subsets, TCR interaction strength was also inferred from TRB CDR3 physicochemical properties.

Counted from cysteine to phenylalanine, this CDR3 has 13 amino acids. There is no recorded DNA. Based on the germline V gene, the CDR1 and CDR2 sequences are SQVTM and ANQGSEA. Each CD8+ T cell subset was flow-sorted in triplicate, and some 310,000 cells per subset were placed directly into RLT lysis buffer. To exclude memory contaminants, naive CD8+ T cells were stringently defined as CD45RO-CCR7+CD27+CD95-. Peripheral blood mononuclear cells were isolated from buffy coats using standard density gradient centrifugation. Naive CXCR3-negative and CXCR3-positive CD8+ T cells were flow-sorted using a FACSAria III. Total RNA was extracted from sorted cells using an RNeasy Mini Kit.

The clonotype originates from a human donor in good health. Some clones in this sample may be carry-over from other donors' samples. The rearranged segments are TRBV29-1 and TRBJ1-1. Material for sequencing was naive CXCR3+ CD8+ T cells from blood. According to the study, the label for this sample's cell subset or site signals: CD45RO-CCR7+CD27+CD95- naive CD8+ T cells expressing CXCR3 (TNR3+). CDR3 loop: CSVTGFLDTGAFF.